These 14 T cell receptor beta chains share one sample of origin, sequenced in a study of CD8+CD57+ T cells in acquired aplastic anemia. Using genomic DNA as the template, TCR beta VDJ and CDR3 profiling was carried out. TCRdb analysed the reads with MiXCR anew, one entry per CDR3 protein. The data hold 160,000 or so distinct CDR3 sequences, with around 48% observed a single time. Individuals selected for sequencing had exhibited CD8+CD57+ cell expansion on flow cytometry. Sequencing was performed on sorted CD4+, CD8+, or CD8+CD57+ T cells (not recorded which) from PBMCs. Receptors originate from a human donor with aplastic anemia.

Many counts were recorded for this clonotype. This chain joins TRBV11-3 and TRBJ2-7; 11 nucleotides line up with TRBD2. From germline, CDR1 is SGHNT and CDR2 YENEEA. This CDR3 spans 14 amino acids. Unmatched junction bases numbered 4, after V lost 3 bases and J lost 6 bases. CDR3 nucleotide sequence: TGTGCCAGCAGCTTTAGCGGGGGGGTAGGCGAGCAGTACTTC. It encodes CASSFSGGVGEQYF.

This chain links TRBV10-3 with TRBJ1-5; unclear D gene. The CDR3 has 14 residues. Trimming cost V 0 bases and J 5 bases, with 8 bases left between them. Germline V gives CDR1 ENHRY, CDR2 SYGVKD. The CDR3 nucleotides read TGTGCCATCAGTGAGTCTAGTCGTGATCAGCCCCAGCATTTT. Protein: CAISESSRDQPQHF.

The gene calls are TRBV24-1 and TRBJ2-3; 7 positions agree with TRBD2. V gave up 7 bases and J gave up 5 bases; unmatched junction bases: 11. The CDR3 spans 15 residues. The germline V gene encodes CDR1 KGHDR and CDR2 SFDVKD. The CDR3 protein is CATRALSSGEDTQYF. Written as DNA, the CDR3 is TGTGCCACCAGGGCCCTGTCTAGCGGAGAAGATACGCAGTATTTT.

V is TRBV19 and J is TRBJ2-7; tentatively, D is TRBD1 (6 bases). The CDR3 is made up of 14 amino acids. V was trimmed by 5 bases and J by 1 base, leaving 12 bases between them. The germline V gene encodes CDR1 LNHDA and CDR2 SQIVND (reference sequence). The CDR3 loop is CASSVSGASYEQYF. As DNA, the CDR3 is TGTGCCAGTAGTGTCTCAGGGGCTTCCTACGAGCAGTACTTC.

With respect to this clonotype: At one boundary the junction diverges from the germline segment, which might be a read error. This chain links TRBV7-9 with TRBJ2-3, with TRBD1 as a possible D gene (5 bases). The CDR3 extends over 13 amino acids. The V gene's germline CDR1 is SEHNR and CDR2 FQNEAQ (reference sequence). CDR3: CASSLGATDTQYF. In DNA form, the CDR3 reads TGTGCCAGCAGTTTAGGGGCCACAGATACGCAGTATTTT.

This clonotype has a single count. The chain joins TRBV19 to TRBJ2-3; maybe TRBD1 (5 bases). V lost 9 bases and J lost 5, with 15 bases in between. The CDR3 totals 13 residues. The germline CDR1 and CDR2 sequences are LNHDA and SQIVND (reference sequence). CDR3 in amino acids: CASSGREGDTQYF. For the CDR3, the DNA is TGTGCCAGCAGTGGCAGGGAAGGAGATACGCAGTATTTT.

The rearrangement uses TRBV7-2 and TRBJ2-7; 9 nucleotides align to TRBD1. The junction had 5 bases not matched to a gene; V was cut back by 5 bases and J by 3 bases. Germline CDR1 is SGHTA and CDR2 is FQGNSA. CDR3 length: 14 residues. CDR3 DNA sequence: TGTGCCAGCAGCGAAGGGACAGGGAACTACGAGCAGTACTTC. Encoded protein: CASSEGTGNYEQYF.

The chain has TRBV12-3 or TRBV12-4 and TRBJ1-6; 10 bases line up with TRBD1. The CDR3 is made up of 17 amino acids. V lost 5 bases, J lost 1 base, and 5 bases stayed unmatched. The CDR3 is CASSRPGQGSYNSPLHF. CDR3 sequence (DNA): TGTGCCAGCAGTAGACCGGGACAGGGGTCCTATAATTCACCCCTCCACTTT.

There are a few counts of this clonotype. The chain recombines TRBV19 with TRBJ2-7; no clear D. V shed 10 bases and J shed 3 bases, with 10 bases lying between them. Per germline, CDR1 LNHDA and CDR2 SQIVND (reference sequence). This CDR3 comprises 11 residues. In DNA, the CDR3 is TGTGCCACGAGTAACAACTACGAGCAGTACTTC. Encoded protein: CATSNNYEQYF.

The chain carries TRBV2 and TRBJ1-1, with D unclear. The V end lost 6 bases, the J end lost 4 bases, and 9 bases lay between the germline ends. Germline lookup yields CDR1 SNHLY and CDR2 FYNNEI. This CDR3 is built from 12 residues. Here the CDR3 DNA reads TGTGCCAGCAGGGACGTTTCCACTGAAGCTTTCTTT. This encodes CASRDVSTEAFF.

This clonotype showed up just a few times. The chain recombines TRBV12-3 or TRBV12-4 with TRBJ1-5, with a possible D match to TRBD1 (5 bases). V lost 3 bases and J lost 0, with 6 bases in between. The length of the CDR3 is 14 residues. The CDR3 nucleotides read TGTGCCAGCAGTTTGGGGGTTAGCAATCAGCCCCAGCATTTT. Protein sequence: CASSLGVSNQPQHF.

This clonotype was observed once. A much bigger clone sits one base away, suggesting this may be a read error. CDR3 residues: CASKVGHTQYF. CDR3 DNA sequence: TGTGCCAGCAAAGTTGGGCACACGCAGTATTTT. This rearrangement joins TRBV2 to TRBJ2-3; D ambiguous. V lost 7 bases and J lost 9, with 11 bases in between. Per germline, CDR1 SNHLY and CDR2 FYNNEI. The CDR3 is 11 residues long.

The chain joins TRBV24-1 to TRBJ2-5, with 14 positions matching TRBD2. From germline, CDR1 is KGHDR and CDR2 SFDVKD. The CDR3 loop spans 16 amino acids. V trimming: 2 bases; J trimming: 4 bases; junction bases outside the gene matches: 2. The CDR3 DNA is TGTGCCACCAGTGATTATGGACTAGCGGGAGGAGAGACCCAGTACTTC. Encoded protein: CATSDYGLAGGETQYF.

The V gene is TRBV10-2, the J gene TRBJ2-7; no definite D call. Trimming cost V 4 bases and J 5 bases, with 15 bases left between them. Germline V gives CDR1 WSHSY, CDR2 SAAADI. The CDR3 loop spans 14 amino acids. CDR3 coding DNA: TGCGCCAGCAGTGTGGGCCCCCTCAGTCACGAGCAGTACTTC. Its protein product is CASSVGPLSHEQYF.